The rows below give T cell receptor beta chains drawn from one sample of a study of blood T cell repertoires in COVID-19. Assay used: immunoSEQ multiplex PCR; TCRdb lists only in-frame clones, some missing. The sample holds around 130,000 clones, roughly 88% seen once. The sample taken for sequencing was peripheral blood. These receptors all come from a man aged 60 to 69 with active or convalescent COVID-19. The CDR3 runs from the conserved cysteine through the conserved F or W. D genes are given only for firm matches. Size tells how often a clone was seen (once, few, many) or the class of an expanded clone, and some rows leave it out.

j_call	clone_size	v_call	d_call	cdr3_aa	cdr3_nt
TRBJ2-7	NA	TRBV6-5	TRBD1	CASSSTGSSYEQYF	TGTGCCAGCAGTTCGACAGGGAGCTCCTACGAGCAGTACTTC
TRBJ2-4	once	TRBV18	TRBD2	CASSPIVAGDKNIQYF	TGTGCCAGCTCACCGATAGTAGCGGGAGACAAAAACATTCAGTACTTC
TRBJ1-1	NA	TRBV9	NA	CASSAGGRPPETEAFF	TGTGCCAGCAGCGCCGGGGGGCGGCCCCCTGAGACTGAAGCTTTCTTT
TRBJ2-7	NA	TRBV28	NA	CASRRDSTISYEQYF	TGTGCCAGCAGGCGGGACAGTACCATCTCCTACGAGCAGTACTTC
TRBJ2-7	NA	TRBV6-6	TRBD1	CASSSPRTGSEQYF	TGTGCCAGCAGTTCCCCTAGGACAGGCTCCGAGCAGTACTTC
TRBJ2-2	NA	TRBV4-1	NA	CASSQPGRVETGELFF	TGCGCCAGCAGCCAACCGGGAAGGGTAGAAACCGGGGAGCTGTTTTTT
TRBJ2-3	NA	TRBV3-1/TRBV3-2	TRBD2	CASSLRRLAGTDTQYF	TGTGCCAGCAGCCTCCGTCGGCTAGCGGGAACAGATACGCAGTATTTT
TRBJ2-7	many	TRBV11-1	TRBD1	CASSRGQGKQYF	TGTGCCAGCAGCCGAGGACAGGGGAAGCAGTACTTC
TRBJ1-5	few	TRBV7-6	NA	CASSAGRGNQPQHF	TGTGCCAGCAGCGCGGGTCGAGGGAATCAGCCCCAGCATTTT
TRBJ2-7	NA	TRBV27	TRBD1	CASSFGRGKDEQYF	TGTGCCAGCAGTTTTGGCAGGGGGAAGGACGAGCAGTACTTC
TRBJ2-1	NA	TRBV24-1	TRBD2	CATSDTGLAGVVNEQFF	TGTGCCACCAGTGATACGGGACTAGCGGGAGTTGTAAATGAGCAGTTCTTC
TRBJ2-5	NA	TRBV6-5	NA	CASSYSPGKTQYF	TGTGCCAGCAGTTACTCGCCAGGGAAGACCCAGTACTTC
TRBJ1-2	NA	TRBV4-2	NA	CASSQSEGADYGYTF	TGTGCCAGCAGCCAATCCGAAGGGGCGGACTATGGCTACACCTTC
TRBJ2-5	NA	TRBV5-4	TRBD2	CASSPGLAQETQYF	TGTGCCAGCAGCCCGGGACTAGCGCAAGAGACCCAGTACTTC
TRBJ2-6	few	TRBV9	NA	CASSPEGSGANVLTF	TGTGCCAGCAGCCCTGAGGGCTCTGGGGCCAACGTCCTGACTTTC
TRBJ2-2	NA	TRBV7-9	NA	CASTGANTANTGELFF	TGTGCCAGCACCGGGGCCAATACTGCGAACACCGGGGAGCTGTTTTTT
TRBJ2-7	NA	TRBV28	TRBD2	CASSTGGVHEQYF	TGTGCCAGCAGTACGGGAGGAGTCCACGAGCAGTACTTC
TRBJ2-3	NA	TRBV18	NA	CASSPDRSGKDTDTQYF	TGTGCCAGCTCACCCGACAGGTCGGGCAAGGACACAGATACGCAGTATTTT